This T cell receptor beta chain stems from a study of response to subunit inactivated influenza vaccine. TCRdb reprocessed the RT-PCR reads with MiXCR, giving one entry per CDR3 protein. Found here are hundreds of thousands of distinct CDR3 sequences, 20% to 25% of them singletons; the top ten hold about 9.4%. Points from the study as a whole: Authors suggested each seasonal influenza vaccination recruits few new T cells.

Only a few counts were recorded for this clonotype. Antigen: not known. The CDR3 has 14 residues. CDR1 and CDR2 (germline): LGHDT, YNNKEL (reference sequence). V was trimmed by 4 bases and J by 3 bases, leaving 10 bases between them. The rearrangement links TRBV3-1 to TRBJ1-5; D may be TRBD1 (5 bases). The sample was PBMCs from blood, taken 21 months after vaccination. The clonotype was recovered from a man in his fifties or sixties who received an inactivated influenza vaccine. CDR3 coding DNA: TGTGCCAGCAGCCCCGGACACTACAATCAGCCCCAGCATTTT. This encodes CASSPGHYNQPQHF.